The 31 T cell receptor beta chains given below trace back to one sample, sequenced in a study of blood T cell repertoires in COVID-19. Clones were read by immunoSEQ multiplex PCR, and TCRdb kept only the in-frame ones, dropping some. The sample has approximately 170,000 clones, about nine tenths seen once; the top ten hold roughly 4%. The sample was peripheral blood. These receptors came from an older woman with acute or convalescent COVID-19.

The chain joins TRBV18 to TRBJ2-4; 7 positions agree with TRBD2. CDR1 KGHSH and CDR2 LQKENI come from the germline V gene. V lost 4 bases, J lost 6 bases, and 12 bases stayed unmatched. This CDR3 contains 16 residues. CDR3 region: CASSLQGLAALNIQYF. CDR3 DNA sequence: TGTGCCAGCTCACTTCAGGGCCTAGCGGCGTTAAACATTCAGTACTTC.

The CDR3 region has the DNA TGTGCCAGCAGCCAAGATCTAGCGGGAGGGCCATATACGCAGTATTTT. Amino acids: CASSQDLAGGPYTQYF. The genes are TRBV4-2 and TRBJ2-3, with 12 nucleotides matching TRBD2. The V segment lost 0 bases and the J segment 7 bases; nucleotides outside the gene matches: 5. This CDR3 has 16 amino acids. Germline loops: CDR1 LGHNA, CDR2 YNFKEQ.

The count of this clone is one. The CDR3 loop reads CASSQDLAMTGWNEKLFF. The CDR3 nucleotides read TGTGCCAGCAGCCAAGACCTAGCGATGACAGGGTGGAATGAAAAACTGTTTTTT. This rearrangement joins TRBV4-2 to TRBJ1-4; TRBD1 aligns across 7 bases. The CDR3 spans 18 residues. The junction had 12 bases not matched to a gene; V was cut back by 0 bases and J by 5 bases. Germline CDR1 LGHNA, CDR2 YNFKEQ.

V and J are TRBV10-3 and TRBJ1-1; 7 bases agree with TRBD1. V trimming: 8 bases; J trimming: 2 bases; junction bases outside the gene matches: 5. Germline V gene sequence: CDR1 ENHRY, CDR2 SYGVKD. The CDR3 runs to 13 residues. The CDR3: CAIARQGNTEAFF. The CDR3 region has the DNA TGTGCCATCGCGAGACAGGGCAACACTGAAGCTTTCTTT.

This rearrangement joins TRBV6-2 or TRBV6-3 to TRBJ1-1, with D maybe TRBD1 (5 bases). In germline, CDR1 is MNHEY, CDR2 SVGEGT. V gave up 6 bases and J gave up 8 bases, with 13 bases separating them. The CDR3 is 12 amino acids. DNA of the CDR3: TGTGCCAGCAGCTTCCTAAAGGGGGAAGCTTTCTTT. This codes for CASSFLKGEAFF.

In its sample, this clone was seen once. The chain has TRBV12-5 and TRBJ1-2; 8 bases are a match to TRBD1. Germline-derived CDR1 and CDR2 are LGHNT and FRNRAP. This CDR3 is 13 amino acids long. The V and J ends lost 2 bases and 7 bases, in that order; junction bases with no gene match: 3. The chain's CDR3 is CASGLPTGGGYTF. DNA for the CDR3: TGTGCTAGTGGTTTGCCAACAGGGGGTGGCTACACCTTC.

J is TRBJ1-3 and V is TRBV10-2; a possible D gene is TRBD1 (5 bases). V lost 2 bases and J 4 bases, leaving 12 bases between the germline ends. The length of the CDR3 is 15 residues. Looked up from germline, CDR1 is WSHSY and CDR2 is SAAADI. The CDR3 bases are TGCGCCAGCAGTGAGATCCAGGGTTCGGGAAACACCATATATTTT. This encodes CASSEIQGSGNTIYF.

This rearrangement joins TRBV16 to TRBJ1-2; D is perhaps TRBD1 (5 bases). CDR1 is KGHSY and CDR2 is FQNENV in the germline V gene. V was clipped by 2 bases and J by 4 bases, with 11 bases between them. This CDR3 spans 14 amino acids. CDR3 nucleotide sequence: TGTGCCAGCAGCCAAGGGCACAGGTCCTATGGCTACACCTTC. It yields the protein CASSQGHRSYGYTF.

This CDR3 reads CSVSRLGLAGGHAWANEQFF. The CDR3 coding sequence is TGCAGTGTTAGTCGACTCGGACTAGCGGGGGGGCACGCGTGGGCCAATGAGCAGTTCTTC. This chain connects TRBV20-1 to TRBJ2-1; TRBD2 matches at 15 bases. V shed 7 bases, J shed 6 bases, and the junction held 22 bases outside the gene matches. CDR1 is DFQATT and CDR2 is SNEGSKA in the germline V gene (reference sequence). The CDR3 covers 20 residues.

The CDR3 loop is CASSPQLADTQYF. The CDR3 DNA follows: TGTGCCAGCTCGCCTCAACTAGCAGATACGCAGTATTTT. The V gene is TRBV18, the J gene TRBJ2-3, with a possible D match to TRBD2 (5 bases). The CDR3 length is 13 residues. Germline V gene sequence: CDR1 KGHSH, CDR2 LQKENI. Trimming pared 6 bases from V and 4 bases from J, leaving 11 bases between.

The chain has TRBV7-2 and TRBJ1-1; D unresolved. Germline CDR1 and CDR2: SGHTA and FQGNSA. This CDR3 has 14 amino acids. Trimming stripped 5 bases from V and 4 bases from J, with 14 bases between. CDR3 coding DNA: TGTGCCAGCAGCCCGCGGGGTGTCCGCACTGAAGCTTTCTTT. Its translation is CASSPRGVRTEAFF.

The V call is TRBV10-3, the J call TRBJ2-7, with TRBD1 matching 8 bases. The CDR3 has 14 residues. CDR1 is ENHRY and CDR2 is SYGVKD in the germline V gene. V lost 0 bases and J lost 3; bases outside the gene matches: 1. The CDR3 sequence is CAISESDRGYEQYF. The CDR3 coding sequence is TGTGCCATCAGTGAGTCAGACAGGGGCTACGAGCAGTACTTC.

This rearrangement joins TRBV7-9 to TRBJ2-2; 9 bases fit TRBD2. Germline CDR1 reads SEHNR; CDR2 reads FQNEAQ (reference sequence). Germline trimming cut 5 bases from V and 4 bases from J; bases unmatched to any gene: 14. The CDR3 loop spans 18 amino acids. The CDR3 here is CASSPRQRLAGLTGELFF. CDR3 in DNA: TGTGCCAGCAGCCCCAGACAGAGGCTAGCGGGGCTCACCGGGGAGCTGTTTTTT.

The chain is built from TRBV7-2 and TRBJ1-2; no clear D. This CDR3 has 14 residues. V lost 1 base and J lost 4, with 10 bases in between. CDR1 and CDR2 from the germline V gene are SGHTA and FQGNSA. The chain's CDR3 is CASSLEYSRYGYTF. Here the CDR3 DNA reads TGTGCCAGCAGCTTAGAATACAGCCGCTATGGCTACACCTTC.

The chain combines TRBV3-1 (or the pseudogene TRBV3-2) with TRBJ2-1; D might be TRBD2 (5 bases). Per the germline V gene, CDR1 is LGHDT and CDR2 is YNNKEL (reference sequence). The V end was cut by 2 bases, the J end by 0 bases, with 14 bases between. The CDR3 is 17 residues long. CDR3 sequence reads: CASSQSGLTSSYNEQFF. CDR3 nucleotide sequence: TGTGCCAGCAGCCAATCCGGACTCACCAGCTCCTACAATGAGCAGTTCTTC.

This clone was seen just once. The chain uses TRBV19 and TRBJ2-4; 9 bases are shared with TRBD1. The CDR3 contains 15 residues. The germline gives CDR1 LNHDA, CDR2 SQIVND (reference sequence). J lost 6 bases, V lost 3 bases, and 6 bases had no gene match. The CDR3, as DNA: TGTGCCAGTAGTATGGGGGGACAGGGAGGAAACATTCAGTACTTC. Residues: CASSMGGQGGNIQYF. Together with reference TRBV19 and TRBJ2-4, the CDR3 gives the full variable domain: DGGITQSPKYLFRKEGQNVTLSCEQNLNHDAMYWYRQDPGQGLRLIYYSQIVNDFQKGDIAEGYSVSREKKESFPLTVTSAQKNPTAFYLCASSMGGQGGNIQYFGAGTRLSVL.

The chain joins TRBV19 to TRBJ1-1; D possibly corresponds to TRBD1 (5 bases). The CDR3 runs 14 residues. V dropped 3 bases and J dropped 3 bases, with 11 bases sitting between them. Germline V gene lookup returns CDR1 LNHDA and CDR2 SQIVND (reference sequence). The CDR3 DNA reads TGTGCCAGTAGTATTCAAGACAGAGACACTGAAGCTTTCTTT. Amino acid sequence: CASSIQDRDTEAFF.

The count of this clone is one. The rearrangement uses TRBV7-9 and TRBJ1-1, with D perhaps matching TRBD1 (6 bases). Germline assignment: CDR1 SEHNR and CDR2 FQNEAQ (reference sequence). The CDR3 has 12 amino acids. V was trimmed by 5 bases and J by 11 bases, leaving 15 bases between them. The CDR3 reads CASSPGTPAAFF. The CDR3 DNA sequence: TGTGCCAGCAGCCCAGGGACACCGGCCGCTTTCTTT.

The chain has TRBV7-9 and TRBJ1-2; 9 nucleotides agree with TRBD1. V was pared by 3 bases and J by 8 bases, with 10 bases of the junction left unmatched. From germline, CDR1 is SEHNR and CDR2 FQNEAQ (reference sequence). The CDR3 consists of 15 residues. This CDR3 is CASSLGTGRARGYTF. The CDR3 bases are TGTGCCAGCAGCTTGGGGACAGGGCGGGCTAGGGGCTACACCTTC.

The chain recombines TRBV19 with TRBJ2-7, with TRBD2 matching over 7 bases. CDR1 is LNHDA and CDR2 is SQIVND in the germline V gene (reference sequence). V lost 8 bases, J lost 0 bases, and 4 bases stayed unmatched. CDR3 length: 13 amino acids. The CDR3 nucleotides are TGTGCCAGTGGCCGCGGGAGCTCCTACGAGCAGTACTTC. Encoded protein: CASGRGSSYEQYF.

The CDR3 is CASSQEYSYTDTQYF. The CDR3 region has the DNA TGCGCCAGCAGCCAAGAGTACTCTTACACAGATACGCAGTATTTT. The chain joins TRBV4-3 to TRBJ2-3, with no clear D. V lost 0 bases and J lost 2, with 9 bases in between. This CDR3 contains 15 residues. Per the germline V gene, CDR1 is LGHNA and CDR2 is YSLEER.

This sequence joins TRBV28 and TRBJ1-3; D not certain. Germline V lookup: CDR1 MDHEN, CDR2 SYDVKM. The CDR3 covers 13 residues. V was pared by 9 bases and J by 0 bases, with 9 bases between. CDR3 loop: CASSLSSGNTIYF. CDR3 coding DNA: TGTGCCAGTTCTTTGAGCTCTGGAAACACCATATATTTT.

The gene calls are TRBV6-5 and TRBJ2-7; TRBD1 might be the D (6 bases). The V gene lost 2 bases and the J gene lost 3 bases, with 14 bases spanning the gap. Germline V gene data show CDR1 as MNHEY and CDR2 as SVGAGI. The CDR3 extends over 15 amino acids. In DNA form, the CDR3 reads TGTGCCAGCAGTTACACTCTGGACAGTAACTACGAGCAGTACTTC. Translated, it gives CASSYTLDSNYEQYF.

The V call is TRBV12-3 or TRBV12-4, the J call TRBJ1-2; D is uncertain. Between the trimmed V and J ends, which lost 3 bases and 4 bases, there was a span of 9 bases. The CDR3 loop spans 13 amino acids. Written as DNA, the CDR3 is TGTGCCAGCAGTTTGCGAGTGAGCTATGGCTACACCTTC. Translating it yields CASSLRVSYGYTF.

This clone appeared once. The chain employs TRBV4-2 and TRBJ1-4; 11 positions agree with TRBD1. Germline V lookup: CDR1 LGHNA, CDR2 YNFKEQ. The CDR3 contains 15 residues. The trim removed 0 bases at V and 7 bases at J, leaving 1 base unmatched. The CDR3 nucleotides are TGTGCCAGCAGCCAAGATGGGACAGGGGGTGAAAAACTGTTTTTT. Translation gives CASSQDGTGGEKLFF.

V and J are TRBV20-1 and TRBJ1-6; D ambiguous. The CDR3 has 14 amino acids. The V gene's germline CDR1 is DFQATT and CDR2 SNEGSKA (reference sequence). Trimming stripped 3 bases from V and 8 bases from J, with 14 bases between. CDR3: CSASVGQFDSPLHF. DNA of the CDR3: TGCAGTGCTAGTGTGGGCCAGTTCGATTCACCCCTCCACTTT.

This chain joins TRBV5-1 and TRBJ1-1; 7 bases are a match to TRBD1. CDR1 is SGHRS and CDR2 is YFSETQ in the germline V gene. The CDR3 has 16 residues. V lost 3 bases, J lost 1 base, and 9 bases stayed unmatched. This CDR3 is CASSWGAGTANTEAFF. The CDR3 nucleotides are TGCGCCAGCAGCTGGGGGGCCGGGACAGCGAACACTGAAGCTTTCTTT.

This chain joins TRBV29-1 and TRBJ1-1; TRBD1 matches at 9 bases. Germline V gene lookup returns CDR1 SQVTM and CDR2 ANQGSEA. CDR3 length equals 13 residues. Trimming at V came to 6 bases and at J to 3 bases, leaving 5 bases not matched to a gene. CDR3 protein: CSVDRGLHTEAFF. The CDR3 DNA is TGCAGCGTGGACAGGGGATTGCACACTGAAGCTTTCTTT.

CDR3 sequence reads: CASSPGGSYNEQFF. Written as DNA, the CDR3 is TGTGCCAGCAGCCCGGGGGGCTCCTACAATGAGCAGTTCTTC. The chain combines TRBV7-2 with TRBJ2-1, with TRBD2 matching over 7 bases. CDR3 length equals 14 residues. Germline-derived CDR1 and CDR2 are SGHTA and FQGNSA. V lost 5 bases to trimming and J lost 0 bases; unmatched junction nucleotides: 1.

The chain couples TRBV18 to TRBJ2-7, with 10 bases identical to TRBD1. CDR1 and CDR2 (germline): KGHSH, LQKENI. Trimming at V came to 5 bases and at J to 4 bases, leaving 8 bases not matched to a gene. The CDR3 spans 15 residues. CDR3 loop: CASSRDRGHGYEQYF. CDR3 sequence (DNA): TGTGCCAGCTCAAGAGACAGGGGGCATGGTTACGAGCAGTACTTC.

CDR3 sequence: CASSQLTGQGTADTQYF. The DNA of the CDR3 is TGTGCCAGCAGTCAACTGACGGGGCAGGGGACGGCAGATACGCAGTATTTT. The J gene is TRBJ2-3, the V gene TRBV6-6, with D perhaps TRBD1 (6 bases). The V end lost 5 bases, the J end lost 4 bases, and 22 bases lay between the germline ends. The germline V gene has CDR1 MNHNY and CDR2 SVGAGI (reference sequence). The CDR3 extends over 17 amino acids.